This is a list of T cell receptor beta chains from one sample in a study of cytomegalovirus exposure and HLA in healthy donors. Profiled with immunoSEQ multiplex PCR; TCRdb holds only in-frame clones, not every one. The profile covers about 200,000 clones, with around 77% appearing a single time and just under 3% taken by the ten largest. Sequences were obtained from PBMCs. These receptors were taken from a woman aged 25 to 39 in good health and CMV-seronegative. CDR3s include the opening cysteine and the closing phenylalanine or tryptophan. Fields, in order: CDR3 protein, CDR3 DNA, J gene, V gene, D gene, clone size. A D gene is named only where the DNA matches it firmly. Part of the rows lack a size; the others show once, few, many or a class for expanded clones.

CDR3: CASSSLRDRVTEAFF; DNA: TGTGCCAGCAGCTCCCTGAGGGACAGGGTTACTGAAGCTTTCTTT; J: TRBJ1-1; V: TRBV7-9; D: TRBD1; size: .
CDR3: CASSLGGPNYGYTF; DNA: TGTGCCAGCAGCTTAGGGGGACCTAACTATGGCTACACCTTC; J: TRBJ1-2; V: TRBV5-6; D: .; size: few
CDR3: CAWSSERTPRGFATQYF; DNA: TGTGCCTGGAGTTCAGAGAGGACTCCCCGGGGGTTCGCTACGCAGTATTTT; J: TRBJ2-3; V: TRBV30; D: .; size: .
CDR3: CASSRRPRVVSGSYHYEQYF; DNA: TGTGCCAGCTCACGCCGACCCAGGGTAGTCAGTGGTTCTTACCACTACGAGCAGTACTTC; J: TRBJ2-7; V: TRBV9; D: .; size: .
CDR3: CSVGGGDNSPLHF; DNA: TGCAGCGTTGGGGGAGGGGATAATTCACCCCTCCACTTT; J: TRBJ1-6; V: TRBV29-1; D: .; size: .
CDR3: CASSLTTSGNGRQFF; DNA: TGTGCCAGCAGCTTAACAACTAGCGGGAATGGTAGGCAGTTCTTC; J: TRBJ2-1; V: TRBV7-8; D: TRBD2; size: .
CDR3: CASSHIPGTGQTEAFF; DNA: TGCGCCAGCAGCCACATTCCCGGGACAGGGCAAACTGAAGCTTTCTTT; J: TRBJ1-1; V: TRBV4-1; D: TRBD1; size: .
CDR3: CASTDLSSYNEQFF; DNA: TGTGCCAGCACCGATCTAAGCTCCTACAATGAGCAGTTCTTC; J: TRBJ2-1; V: TRBV7-6; D: .; size: .
CDR3: CASSLGTSRYNEQFF; DNA: TGTGCCAGCAGCCTCGGGACTAGCCGATACAATGAGCAGTTCTTC; J: TRBJ2-1; V: TRBV7-9; D: TRBD2; size: .
CDR3: CASSFGREVNEQFF; DNA: TGTGCCAGCAGCTTTGGGAGGGAGGTCAATGAGCAGTTCTTC; J: TRBJ2-1; V: TRBV7-9; D: TRBD2; size: .
CDR3: CASRLDINEQYF; DNA: TGTGCCAGCAGACTCGACATCAACGAGCAGTACTTC; J: TRBJ2-7; V: TRBV6-1; D: .; size: .
CDR3: CASSERLAGTDTQYF; DNA: TGTGCCAGCAGTGAAAGGCTAGCGGGAACAGATACGCAGTATTTT; J: TRBJ2-3; V: TRBV2; D: TRBD2; size: .
CDR3: CASKDRVGTEAFF; DNA: TGTGCCAGCAAGGACAGGGTGGGGACTGAAGCTTTCTTT; J: TRBJ1-1; V: TRBV7-9; D: TRBD1; size: few
CDR3: CAWSAQEGRVKGQPQHF; DNA: TGTGCCTGGAGTGCACAGGAGGGCAGGGTGAAAGGTCAGCCCCAGCATTTT; J: TRBJ1-5; V: TRBV30; D: .; size: .
CDR3: CASSRGQNNQPQHF; DNA: TGCGCCAGCAGCCGCGGACAGAACAATCAGCCCCAGCATTTT; J: TRBJ1-5; V: TRBV4-1; D: .; size: .
CDR3: CASSPSSGTGRTDTQYF; DNA: TGTGCCAGCAGCCCTTCTTCCGGGACAGGTCGTACAGATACGCAGTATTTT; J: TRBJ2-3; V: TRBV16; D: TRBD1; size: .
CDR3: CASSLVRGYGYTF; DNA: TGTGCCAGCAGCTTAGTAAGAGGGTATGGCTACACCTTC; J: TRBJ1-2; V: TRBV13; D: .; size: .
CDR3: CASSEASRRDEQFF; DNA: TGTGCCAGCAGTGAAGCTAGCCGGAGGGATGAGCAGTTCTTC; J: TRBJ2-1; V: TRBV6-4; D: .; size: .
CDR3: CASSSSRGPNSYEQYF; DNA: TGTGCCAGCAGCTCTTCCAGAGGGCCAAACTCCTACGAGCAGTACTTC; J: TRBJ2-7; V: TRBV7-9; D: .; size: .
CDR3: CASSSTGASNNEQFF; DNA: TGTGCCAGCAGTTCAACAGGTGCCTCAAACAATGAGCAGTTCTTC; J: TRBJ2-1; V: TRBV13; D: .; size: few
CDR3: CAWSPESLQANIQYF; DNA: TGTGCCTGGAGTCCCGAAAGCCTTCAAGCGAACATTCAGTACTTC; J: TRBJ2-4; V: TRBV30; D: .; size: few
CDR3: CASSQDPGQDAGANVLTF; DNA: TGTGCCAGCAGCCAAGACCCGGGACAGGACGCTGGGGCCAACGTCCTGACTTTC; J: TRBJ2-6; V: TRBV4-2; D: TRBD1; size: .
CDR3: CASGLLTGAYGYTF; DNA: TGTGCTAGTGGTTTACTAACAGGTGCCTATGGCTACACCTTC; J: TRBJ1-2; V: TRBV12-5; D: .; size: .
CDR3: CATGTAPFQETQYF; DNA: TGTGCCACCGGGACAGCACCATTCCAAGAGACCCAGTACTTC; J: TRBJ2-5; V: TRBV25-1; D: TRBD1; size: .
CDR3: CASSLPGRRGEGGYTF; DNA: TGTGCCAGCAGCTTACCGGGGAGGCGGGGGGAAGGTGGCTACACCTTC; J: TRBJ1-2; V: TRBV7-2; D: .; size: .
CDR3: CASSLSGRGNEQFF; DNA: TGTGCCAGCAGTTTAAGCGGGAGAGGAAATGAGCAGTTCTTC; J: TRBJ2-1; V: TRBV27; D: TRBD2; size: .
CDR3: CASSSDTEAFF; DNA: TGTGCCAGCAGCTCGGACACTGAAGCTTTCTTT; J: TRBJ1-1; V: TRBV5-6; D: .; size: .
CDR3: CASSPGGGPPYGYTF; DNA: TGTGCCAGCAGCCCCGGCGGGGGACCCCCCTATGGCTACACCTTC; J: TRBJ1-2; V: TRBV7-2; D: .; size: .
CDR3: CASTPQGVPLSYTF; DNA: TGTGCCAGCACACCACAGGGTGTACCCTTGAGCTACACCTTC; J: TRBJ1-2; V: TRBV2; D: .; size: .
CDR3: CASSTGQNTDTQYF; DNA: TGCGCCAGCAGCACTGGACAGAACACAGATACGCAGTATTTT; J: TRBJ2-3; V: TRBV10-1; D: .; size: .
CDR3: CASSLVDTIYF; DNA: TGTGCCAGCAGCTTGGTAGACACCATATATTTT; J: TRBJ1-3; V: TRBV7-9; D: .; size: .
CDR3: CAGQGTGELFF; DNA: TGTGCCGGACAGGGGACCGGGGAGCTGTTTTTT; J: TRBJ2-2; V: TRBV21-1; D: .; size: .
CDR3: CSVEGASNTEAFF; DNA: TGCAGCGTTGAAGGGGCTAGCAACACTGAAGCTTTCTTT; J: TRBJ1-1; V: TRBV29-1; D: .; size: .
CDR3: CASSGLAGRSTDTQYF; DNA: TGTGCCAGCAGTGGATTAGCGGGGCGAAGCACAGATACGCAGTATTTT; J: TRBJ2-3; V: TRBV25-1; D: TRBD2; size: few
CDR3: CASSFDRGYYGYTF; DNA: TGTGCCAGCAGCTTCGACAGGGGTTATTATGGCTACACCTTC; J: TRBJ1-2; V: TRBV7-2; D: TRBD1; size: .
CDR3: CASSLGLLGYTF; DNA: TGTGCCAGCAGCCTGGGACTGCTTGGCTACACCTTC; J: TRBJ1-2; V: TRBV7-9; D: .; size: .
CDR3: CAISESRRDSSGANVLTF; DNA: TGTGCCATCAGTGAGTCTCGAAGGGACAGCTCTGGGGCCAACGTCCTGACTTTC; J: TRBJ2-6; V: TRBV10-3; D: TRBD1; size: .
CDR3: CASSFGHSGEKLFF; DNA: TGTGCCAGCAGCTTCGGCCATTCAGGTGAAAAACTGTTTTTT; J: TRBJ1-4; V: TRBV6-5; D: .; size: .
CDR3: CASSKTAVYGYTF; DNA: TGTGCCAGCAGTAAGACTGCTGTCTATGGCTACACCTTC; J: TRBJ1-2; V: TRBV6-5; D: .; size: .
CDR3: CSVVYPTGLNYGYTF; DNA: TGCAGCGTTGTCTATCCTACAGGCTTGAACTATGGCTACACCTTC; J: TRBJ1-2; V: TRBV29-1; D: .; size: .
CDR3: CASSLEPPYNEQFF; DNA: TGCGCCAGCAGCTTGGAGCCACCGTACAATGAGCAGTTCTTC; J: TRBJ2-1; V: TRBV5-1; D: .; size: few
CDR3: CASSLSAEAFF; DNA: TGTGCCAGTAGCCTCTCCGCTGAAGCTTTCTTT; J: TRBJ1-1; V: TRBV19; D: .; size: .
CDR3: CASSTRLAGGPDTQYF; DNA: TGTGCCAGCAGCACCCGACTAGCGGGAGGGCCGGATACGCAGTATTTT; J: TRBJ2-3; V: TRBV7-2; D: TRBD2; size: .
CDR3: CASSLGQSTYEQYF; DNA: TGCGCCAGCAGCCTGGGACAGAGTACCTACGAGCAGTACTTC; J: TRBJ2-7; V: TRBV4-3; D: TRBD1; size: .
CDR3: CASSPREREVDEQYF; DNA: TGCGCCAGCAGCCCCCGCGAGCGGGAGGTCGACGAGCAGTACTTC; J: TRBJ2-7; V: TRBV7-9; D: TRBD2; size: .
CDR3: CASSFLARPTGELFF; DNA: TGTGCCAGCAGCTTTCTGGCTAGACCCACCGGGGAGCTGTTTTTT; J: TRBJ2-2; V: TRBV27; D: .; size: once
CDR3: CASSQFEGGDYGYTF; DNA: TGTGCCAGCAGCCAATTTGAAGGGGGAGACTATGGCTACACCTTC; J: TRBJ1-2; V: TRBV16; D: .; size: .
CDR3: CASSGRGSSYEQYF; DNA: TGTGCCAGCAGTGGTCGTGGGAGCTCCTACGAGCAGTACTTC; J: TRBJ2-7; V: TRBV6-5; D: .; size: .
CDR3: CASSQSTGIPFGQYF; DNA: TGTGCCAGCAGCCAATCTACAGGGATTCCCTTTGGTCAGTACTTC; J: TRBJ2-5; V: TRBV14; D: .; size: few
CDR3: CASSSGSEFAGELFF; DNA: TGTGCCAGCAGCTCCGGTTCGGAGTTCGCCGGGGAGCTGTTTTTT; J: TRBJ2-2; V: TRBV11-2; D: .; size: .
CDR3: CASSPGSNNEQFF; DNA: TGTGCCAGCTCACCCGGGAGCAACAATGAGCAGTTCTTC; J: TRBJ2-1; V: TRBV18; D: .; size: .
CDR3: CASSLGPQTGGPYEQYF; DNA: TGCGCCAGCAGCTTGGGCCCTCAGACAGGGGGCCCCTACGAGCAGTACTTC; J: TRBJ2-7; V: TRBV5-1; D: TRBD1; size: .